This TCR beta chain was sequenced during a study of shared clonotypes between healthy human individuals. CD8 cells regarded as naive lacked CD45RO, were positively chosen for CCR7, and omitted terminally differentiated effector memory CD45RA+ cells. Profiled with immunoSEQ multiplex PCR; TCRdb holds only in-frame clones, not every one. Among more than 500,000 clones, roughly 95% were seen once, and the ten largest hold about 0.11%. The source is a woman under 40 in good health. The specimen sequenced was naive CD8+ T cells sorted from blood.

In DNA form, the CDR3 reads TGTGCCAGCAGCACCCCGGGACTAAAAGAGAGTGAGCAGTTCTTC. Translation gives CASSTPGLKESEQFF. V is TRBV7-9 and J is TRBJ2-1; 7 bases agree with TRBD2. The germline CDR1 and CDR2 sequences are SEHNR and FQNEAQ (reference sequence). There are 15 residues in the CDR3. V was clipped by 5 bases and J by 9 bases; unmatched bases: 13. The full variable domain, its missing parts supplied by reference TRBV7-9 and TRBJ2-1, is DTGVSQNPRHKITKRGQNVTFRCDPISEHNRLYWYRQTLGQGPEFLTYFQNEAQLEKSRLLSDRFSAERPKGSFSTLEIQRTEQGDSAMYLCASSTPGLKESEQFFGPGTRLTVL.